This T cell receptor beta chain was profiled in a study of blood T cell repertoires in COVID-19 (dated by TCRdb to 2018 to 2020). For the study in its entirety: For ImmuneRACE Cohort 3, a participant was defined as recovered based on two consecutive negative NP/OP PCR tests, clearance by a healthcare professional, or resolution of symptoms. Samples covering the acute and convalescent phases of COVID-19 were provided by collaborators in the United States, Italy and Spain. The material from the prospective study consisted of cDNA or gDNA derived from T cells, B-cell-depleted T cells, or PBMCs. Subjects who had been exposed to COVID-19, were actively infected with it, or had recovered from it provided the deeply sampled blood TCRbeta repertoires that made up the dataset. The repertoires were released in a freely available public database meant as a resource for research on the immune response to SARS-CoV-2. Samples were obtained from the ongoing ImmuneRACE study (first 160 participants) and from about 1,300 subjects provided by 6 global collaborators. Sample metadata almost always included a de-identified subject ID, COVID-19 status, age in years and sex. Where HLA class I and class II types were available, the types were taken from metadata supplied by the sample provider, not from assay-based typing.

Participants in the prospective study were aged about 18 to 100 years, lived in 20 to 30 United States geographic areas, and enrolled through a virtual design. Cohort assignment in the prospective study relied on participant-reported clinical history from a screening survey and a study questionnaire. Mobile phlebotomists in the prospective study collected whole blood, serum and a nasopharyngeal or oropharyngeal swab from every participant. Prospective study participants could optionally give additional blood draws and questionnaires over an approximately two-month period. Before DNA extraction, blood samples from the prospective study were shipped at room temperature or frozen. According to the germline V gene, CDR1 reads KGHSH and CDR2 reads LQKENI. The V end gives up 3 bases and the J end 1 base, leaving 5 bases in the junction not matched to a gene. The CDR3 starts with the cysteine, ends with the phenylalanine, and has 15 residues. The CDR3 DNA has 45 bases and is translated from base 1.

In the case of this clone: The target of this receptor is not known. Base qualities are missing; no much larger clone stands one base away.

TCRbeta CDR3 regions were amplified from genomic DNA by means of the immunoSEQ Assay, a bias-controlled multiplex PCR. Per the original workflow: The number of nucleated cells in each sample was estimated by amplification of reference gene primers within the assay. Sequence reads were collapsed and filtered to measure the absolute abundance of every unique TCRbeta CDR3 rearrangement. For each sample, productive Simpson clonality was calculated by taking the square root of Simpson's diversity index across productive rearrangements. Sourced from immuneACCESS, this table was stored by TCRdb with only in-frame sequences that have V and J called. A share of the clones is absent; for the studies checked, an unresolved V gene accounts for under half, and the remainder has no known explanation. V and J calls and clone size come straight from that table; D and trimming were deduced from the DNA. The sample table shows roughly 150,000 clones, and around 80% are seen once. The ten largest clones capture 15% to 20% of the sample.

Study-level results and caveats: Clinical and demographic metadata were provided uncurated, with the amount varying by source and participant.

This sequence uses TRBV18 and TRBJ2-5; 7 bases in the junction line up with TRBD1. This clonotype was obtained from a woman in her sixties or seventies in a cohort exposed to, infected with or recovered from COVID-19 (not recorded which). What was sequenced was PBMCs or T cells enriched from blood (not recorded which). This receptor has the CDR3 CASSPRQGSQETQYF. Here is the DNA: TGTGCCAGCTCACCCCGACAGGGAAGCCAAGAGACCCAGTACTTC.